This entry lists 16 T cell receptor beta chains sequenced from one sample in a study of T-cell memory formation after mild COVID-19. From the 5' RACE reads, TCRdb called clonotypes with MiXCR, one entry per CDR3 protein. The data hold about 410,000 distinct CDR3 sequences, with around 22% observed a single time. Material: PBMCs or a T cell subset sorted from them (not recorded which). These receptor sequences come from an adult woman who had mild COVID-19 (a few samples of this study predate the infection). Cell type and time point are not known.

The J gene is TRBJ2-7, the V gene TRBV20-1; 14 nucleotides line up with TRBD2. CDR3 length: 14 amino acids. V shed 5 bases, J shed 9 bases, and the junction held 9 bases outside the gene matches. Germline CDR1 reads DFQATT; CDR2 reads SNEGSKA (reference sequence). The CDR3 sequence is CSALDGTSGGRQYF. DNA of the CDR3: TGCAGTGCTTTGGACGGGACTAGCGGGGGTAGGCAGTACTTC.

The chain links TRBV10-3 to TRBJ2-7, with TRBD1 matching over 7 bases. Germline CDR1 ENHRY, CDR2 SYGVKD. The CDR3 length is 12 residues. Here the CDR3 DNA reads TGTGCTTGCGGACAGGAGACCTACGAGCAGTACTTC. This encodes CACGQETYEQYF.

This CDR3 reads CASSRDRKETQYF. CDR3 coding DNA: TGTGCCAGCAGTCGGGACAGGAAAGAGACCCAGTACTTC. The chain links TRBV28 to TRBJ2-5; TRBD1 matches at 8 bases. CDR1 is MDHEN and CDR2 is SYDVKM in the germline V gene. V shed 5 bases and J 3 bases; nucleotides not matched to a gene: 2. The CDR3 runs to 13 residues.

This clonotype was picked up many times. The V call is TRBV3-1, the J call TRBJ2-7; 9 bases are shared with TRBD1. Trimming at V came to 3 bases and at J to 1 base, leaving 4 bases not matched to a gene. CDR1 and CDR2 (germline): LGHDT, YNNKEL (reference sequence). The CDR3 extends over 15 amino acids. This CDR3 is CASSHPGTGSYEQYF. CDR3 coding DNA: TGTGCCAGCAGCCACCCCGGGACAGGGTCCTACGAGCAGTACTTC.

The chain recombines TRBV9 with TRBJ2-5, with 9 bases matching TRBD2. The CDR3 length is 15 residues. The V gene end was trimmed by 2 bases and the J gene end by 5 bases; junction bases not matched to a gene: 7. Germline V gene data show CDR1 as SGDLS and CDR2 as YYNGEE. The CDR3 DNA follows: TGTGCCAGCAGCGTCCACGCGGGGGGGACGGAGACCCAGTACTTC. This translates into CASSVHAGGTETQYF.

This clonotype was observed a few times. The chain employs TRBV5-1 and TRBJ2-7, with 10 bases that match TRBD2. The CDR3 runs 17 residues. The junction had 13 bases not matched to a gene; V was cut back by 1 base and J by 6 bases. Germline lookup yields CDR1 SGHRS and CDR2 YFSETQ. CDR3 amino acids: CASSLLPSGGTSTEQYF. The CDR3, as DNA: TGCGCCAGCAGCTTGTTACCTAGCGGGGGAACCTCGACCGAGCAGTACTTC.

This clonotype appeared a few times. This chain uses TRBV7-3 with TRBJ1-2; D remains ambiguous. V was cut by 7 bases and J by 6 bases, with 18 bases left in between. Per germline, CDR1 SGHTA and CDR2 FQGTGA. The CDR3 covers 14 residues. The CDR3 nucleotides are TGTGCCAGCACCATTCATGGGGTAGCGGATGGCTACACCTTC. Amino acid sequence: CASTIHGVADGYTF. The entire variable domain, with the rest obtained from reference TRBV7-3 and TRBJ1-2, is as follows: GAGVSQTPSNKVTEKGKYVELRCDPISGHTALYWYRQSLGQGPEFLIYFQGTGAADDSGLPNDRFFAVRPEGSVSTLKIQRTERGDSAVYLCASTIHGVADGYTFGSGTRLTVV.

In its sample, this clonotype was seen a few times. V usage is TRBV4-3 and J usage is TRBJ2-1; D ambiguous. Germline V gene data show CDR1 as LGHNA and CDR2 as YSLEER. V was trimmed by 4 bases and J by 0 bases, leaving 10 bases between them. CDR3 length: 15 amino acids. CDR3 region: CASSPILSSYNEQFF. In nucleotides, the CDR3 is TGCGCCAGCAGCCCAATATTAAGCTCCTACAATGAGCAGTTCTTC.

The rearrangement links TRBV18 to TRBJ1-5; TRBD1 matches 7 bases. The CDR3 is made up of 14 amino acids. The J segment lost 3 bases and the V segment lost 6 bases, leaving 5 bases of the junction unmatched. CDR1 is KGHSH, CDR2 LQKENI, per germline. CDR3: CASSPGGDNQPQHF. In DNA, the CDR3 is TGTGCCAGCTCGCCAGGGGGGGACAATCAGCCCCAGCATTTT.

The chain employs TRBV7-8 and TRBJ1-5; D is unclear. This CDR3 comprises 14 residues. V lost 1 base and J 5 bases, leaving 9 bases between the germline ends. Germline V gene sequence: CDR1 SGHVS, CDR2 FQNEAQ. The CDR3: CASSLGVIDQPQHF. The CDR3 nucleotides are TGTGCCAGCAGCTTAGGCGTAATTGATCAGCCCCAGCATTTT.

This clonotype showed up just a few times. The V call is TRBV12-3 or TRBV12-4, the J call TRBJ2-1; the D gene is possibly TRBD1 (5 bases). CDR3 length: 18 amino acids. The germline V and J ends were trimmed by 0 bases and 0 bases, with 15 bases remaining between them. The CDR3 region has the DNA TGTGCCAGCAGTTTAGCTTTCGACAGTCCTATCTCCTACAATGAGCAGTTCTTC. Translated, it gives CASSLAFDSPISYNEQFF.

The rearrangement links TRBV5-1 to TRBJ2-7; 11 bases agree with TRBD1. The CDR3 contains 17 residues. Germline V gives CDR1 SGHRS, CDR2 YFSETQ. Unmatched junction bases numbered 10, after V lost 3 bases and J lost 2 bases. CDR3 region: CASSSRGKGQGAYEQYF. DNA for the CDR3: TGCGCCAGCAGCTCGCGAGGTAAGGGACAGGGGGCCTACGAGCAGTACTTC.

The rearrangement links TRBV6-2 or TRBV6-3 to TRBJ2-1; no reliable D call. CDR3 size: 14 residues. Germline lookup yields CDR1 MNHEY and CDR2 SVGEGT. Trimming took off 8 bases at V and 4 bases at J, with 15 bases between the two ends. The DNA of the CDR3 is TGTGCCAGCGCCTTGGGTACACTTTACAATGAGCAGTTCTTC. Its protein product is CASALGTLYNEQFF.

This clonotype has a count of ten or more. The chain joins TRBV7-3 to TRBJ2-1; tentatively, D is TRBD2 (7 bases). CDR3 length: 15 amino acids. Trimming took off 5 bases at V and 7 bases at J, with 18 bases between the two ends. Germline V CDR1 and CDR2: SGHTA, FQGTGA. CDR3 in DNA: TGTGCCAGCAGCCCAAGGGGGGGGAGGTGGAATGAGCAGTTCTTC. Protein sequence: CASSPRGGRWNEQFF.

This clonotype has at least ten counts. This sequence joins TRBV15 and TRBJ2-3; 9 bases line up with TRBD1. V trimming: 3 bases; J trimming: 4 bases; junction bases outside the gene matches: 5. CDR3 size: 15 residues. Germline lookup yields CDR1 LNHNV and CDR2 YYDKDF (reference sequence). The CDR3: CATSRDRGGADTQYF. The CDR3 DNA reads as TGTGCCACCAGCAGGGACAGGGGTGGCGCAGATACGCAGTATTTT.

The CDR3 sequence: CASSPRQGASTEAFF. The CDR3 nucleotides are TGTGCCAGCAGCCCCAGACAGGGGGCAAGCACTGAAGCTTTCTTT. V gene TRBV9 combines with J gene TRBJ1-1, with TRBD1 matching over 10 bases. This CDR3 contains 15 residues. In germline, CDR1 is SGDLS, CDR2 YYNGEE. With V trimmed by 4 bases and J by 4 bases, 7 bases remained unmatched.